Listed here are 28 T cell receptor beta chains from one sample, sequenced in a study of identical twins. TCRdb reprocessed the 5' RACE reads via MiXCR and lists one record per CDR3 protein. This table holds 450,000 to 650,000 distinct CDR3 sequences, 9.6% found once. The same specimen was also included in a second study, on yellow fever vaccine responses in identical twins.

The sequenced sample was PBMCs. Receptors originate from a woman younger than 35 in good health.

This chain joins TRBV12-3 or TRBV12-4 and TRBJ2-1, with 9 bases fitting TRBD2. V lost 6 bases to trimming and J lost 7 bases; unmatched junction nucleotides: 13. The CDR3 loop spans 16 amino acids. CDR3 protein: CASSQRGSGRINEQFF. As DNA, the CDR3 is TGTGCCAGCAGCCAACGGGGTAGCGGGAGAATAAATGAGCAGTTCTTC.

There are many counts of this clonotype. The CDR3 spells CASSHRLAGERETQYF. For the CDR3, the DNA is TGCGCCAGCAGCCACCGACTAGCGGGAGAGAGAGAGACCCAGTACTTC. The rearrangement links TRBV5-1 to TRBJ2-5, with 12 positions matching TRBD2. The V and J ends lost 4 bases and 4 bases, in that order; junction bases with no gene match: 8. The germline V gene has CDR1 SGHRS and CDR2 YFSETQ. The CDR3 covers 16 residues. The full variable domain, its missing parts supplied by reference TRBV5-1 and TRBJ2-5, is KAGVTQTPRYLIKTRGQQVTLSCSPISGHRSVSWYQQTPGQGLQFLFEYFSETQRNKGNFPGRFSGRQFSNSRSEMNVSTLELGDSALYLCASSHRLAGERETQYFGPGTRLLVL.

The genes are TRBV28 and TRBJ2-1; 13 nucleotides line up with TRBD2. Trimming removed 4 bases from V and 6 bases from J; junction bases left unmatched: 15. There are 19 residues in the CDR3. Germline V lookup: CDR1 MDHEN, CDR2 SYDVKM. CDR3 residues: CASSSIMPRLAGGGNEQFF. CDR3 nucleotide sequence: TGTGCCAGCAGTTCCATAATGCCACGACTAGCGGGAGGAGGCAATGAGCAGTTCTTC.

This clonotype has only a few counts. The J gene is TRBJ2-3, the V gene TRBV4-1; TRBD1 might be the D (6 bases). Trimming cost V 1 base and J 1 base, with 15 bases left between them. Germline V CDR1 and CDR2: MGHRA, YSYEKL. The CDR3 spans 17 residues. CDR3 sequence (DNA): TGCGCCAGCAGCCAAGTGTACAGTCCAGGGGGCACAGATACGCAGTATTTT. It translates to CASSQVYSPGGTDTQYF.

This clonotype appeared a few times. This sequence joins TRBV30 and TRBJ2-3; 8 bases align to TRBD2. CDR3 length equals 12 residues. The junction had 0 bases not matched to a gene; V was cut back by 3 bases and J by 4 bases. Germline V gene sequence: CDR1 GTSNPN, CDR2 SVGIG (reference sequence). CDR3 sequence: CAWSGGADTQYF. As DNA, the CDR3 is TGTGCCTGGAGCGGGGGGGCAGATACGCAGTATTTT.

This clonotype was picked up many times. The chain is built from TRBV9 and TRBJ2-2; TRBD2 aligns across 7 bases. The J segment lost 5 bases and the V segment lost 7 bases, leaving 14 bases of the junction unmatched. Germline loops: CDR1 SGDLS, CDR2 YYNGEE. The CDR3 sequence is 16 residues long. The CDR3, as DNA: TGTGCCAGCCGCGAAGGCCCGGGACTAAAAACCGGGGAGCTGTTTTTT. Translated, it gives CASREGPGLKTGELFF.

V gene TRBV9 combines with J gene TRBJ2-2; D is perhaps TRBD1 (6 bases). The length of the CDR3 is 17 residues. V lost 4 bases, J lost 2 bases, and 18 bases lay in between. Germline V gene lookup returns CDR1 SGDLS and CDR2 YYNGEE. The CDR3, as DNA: TGTGCCAGCAGCCCCCGGACAGCCACTCGAAACACCGGGGAGCTGTTTTTT. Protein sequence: CASSPRTATRNTGELFF.

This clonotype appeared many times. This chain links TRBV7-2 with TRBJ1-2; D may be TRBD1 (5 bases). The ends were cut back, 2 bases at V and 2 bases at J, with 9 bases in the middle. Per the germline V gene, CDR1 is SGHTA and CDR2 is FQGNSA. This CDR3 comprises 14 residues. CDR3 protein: CASSLHSGNYGYTF. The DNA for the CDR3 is TGTGCCAGCAGCTTACATTCAGGGAACTATGGCTACACCTTC.

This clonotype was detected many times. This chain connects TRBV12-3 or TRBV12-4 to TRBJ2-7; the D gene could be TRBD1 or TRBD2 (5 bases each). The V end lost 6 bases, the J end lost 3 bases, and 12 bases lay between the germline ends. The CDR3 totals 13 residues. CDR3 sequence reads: CASSRDRFYEQYF. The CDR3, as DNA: TGTGCCAGCAGCCGGGACCGATTCTACGAGCAGTACTTC.

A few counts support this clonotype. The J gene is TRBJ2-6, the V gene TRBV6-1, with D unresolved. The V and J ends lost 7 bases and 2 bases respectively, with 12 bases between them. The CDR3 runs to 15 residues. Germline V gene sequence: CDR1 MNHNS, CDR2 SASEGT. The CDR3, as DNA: TGTGCCAGCACCGTCTGGGAAACTGGGGCCAACGTCCTGACTTTC. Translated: CASTVWETGANVLTF.

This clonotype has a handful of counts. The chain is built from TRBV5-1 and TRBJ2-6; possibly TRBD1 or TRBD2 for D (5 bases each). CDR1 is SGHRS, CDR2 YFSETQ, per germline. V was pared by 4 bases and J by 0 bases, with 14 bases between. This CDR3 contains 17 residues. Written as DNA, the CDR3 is TGCGCCAGCAGCACCGGGGCACGGGGCTCTGGGGCCAACGTCCTGACTTTC. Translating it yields CASSTGARGSGANVLTF.

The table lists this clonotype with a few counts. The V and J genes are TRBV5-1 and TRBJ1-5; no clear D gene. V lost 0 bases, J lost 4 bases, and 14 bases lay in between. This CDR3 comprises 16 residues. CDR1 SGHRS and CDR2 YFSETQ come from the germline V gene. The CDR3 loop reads CASSLEGPSTNQPQHF. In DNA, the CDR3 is TGCGCCAGCAGCTTGGAAGGACCGAGCACAAATCAGCCCCAGCATTTT.

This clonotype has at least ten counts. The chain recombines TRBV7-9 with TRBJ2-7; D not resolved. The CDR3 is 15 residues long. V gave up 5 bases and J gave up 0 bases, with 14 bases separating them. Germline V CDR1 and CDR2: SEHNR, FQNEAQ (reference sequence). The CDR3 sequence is CASSPRAANSYEQYF. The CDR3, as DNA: TGTGCCAGCAGCCCCCGGGCAGCGAACTCCTACGAGCAGTACTTC.

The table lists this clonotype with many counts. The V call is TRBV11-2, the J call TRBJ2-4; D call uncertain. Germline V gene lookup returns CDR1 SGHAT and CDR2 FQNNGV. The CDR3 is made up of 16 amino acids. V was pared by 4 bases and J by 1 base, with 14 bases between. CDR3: CASSSSRFLAKNIQYF. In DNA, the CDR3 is TGTGCCAGCAGCTCGAGCCGGTTCTTGGCCAAAAACATTCAGTACTTC.

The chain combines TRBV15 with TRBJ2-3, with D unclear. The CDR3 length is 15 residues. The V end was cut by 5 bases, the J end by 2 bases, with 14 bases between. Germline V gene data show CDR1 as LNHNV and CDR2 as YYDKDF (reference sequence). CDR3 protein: CATSRTPSYTDTQYF. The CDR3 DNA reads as TGTGCCACCAGCCGGACCCCTAGTTACACAGATACGCAGTATTTT. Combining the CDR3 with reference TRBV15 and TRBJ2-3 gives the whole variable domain DAMVIQNPRYQVTQFGKPVTLSCSQTLNHNVMYWYQQKSSQAPKLLFHYYDKDFNNEADTPDNFQSRRPNTSFCFLDIRSPGLGDTAMYLCATSRTPSYTDTQYFGPGTRLTVL.

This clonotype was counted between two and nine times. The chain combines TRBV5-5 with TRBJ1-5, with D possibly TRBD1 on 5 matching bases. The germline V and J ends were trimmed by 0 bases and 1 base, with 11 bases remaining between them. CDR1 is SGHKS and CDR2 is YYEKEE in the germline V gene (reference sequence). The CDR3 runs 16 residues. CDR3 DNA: TGTGCCAGCAGCTTGGTAGGGGCTGGAAGCAATCAGCCCCAGCATTTT. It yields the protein CASSLVGAGSNQPQHF.

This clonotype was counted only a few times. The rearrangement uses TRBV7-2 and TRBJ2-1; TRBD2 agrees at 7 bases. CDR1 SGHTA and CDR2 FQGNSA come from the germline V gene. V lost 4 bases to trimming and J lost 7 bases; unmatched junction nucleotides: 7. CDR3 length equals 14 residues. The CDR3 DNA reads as TGTGCCAGCAGCTCAGTGACTAGCAGTAATGAGCAGTTCTTC. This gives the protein CASSSVTSSNEQFF.

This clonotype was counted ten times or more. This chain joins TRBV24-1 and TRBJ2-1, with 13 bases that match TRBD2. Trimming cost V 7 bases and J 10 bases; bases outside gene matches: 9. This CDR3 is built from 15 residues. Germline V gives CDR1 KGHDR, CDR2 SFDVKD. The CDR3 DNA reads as TGTGCCACCAGCGCTACCGGGACTAGCGGGAAAGAGCAGTTCTTC. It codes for CATSATGTSGKEQFF.

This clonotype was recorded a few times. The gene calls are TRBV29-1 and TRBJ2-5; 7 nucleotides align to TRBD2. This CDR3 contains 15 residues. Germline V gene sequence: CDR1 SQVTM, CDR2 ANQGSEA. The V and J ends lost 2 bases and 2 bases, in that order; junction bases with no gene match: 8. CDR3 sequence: CSVESSGNNQETQYF. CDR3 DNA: TGCAGCGTTGAATCGAGCGGGAACAATCAAGAGACCCAGTACTTC.

CDR3: CASSSIEWNEQYF. In DNA form, the CDR3 reads TGTGCCAGCAGTTCCATCGAATGGAACGAGCAGTACTTC. The V and J genes are TRBV28 and TRBJ2-7; D unclear. Germline loops: CDR1 MDHEN, CDR2 SYDVKM. Trimming stripped 4 bases from V and 5 bases from J, with 12 bases between. The CDR3 has 13 amino acids.

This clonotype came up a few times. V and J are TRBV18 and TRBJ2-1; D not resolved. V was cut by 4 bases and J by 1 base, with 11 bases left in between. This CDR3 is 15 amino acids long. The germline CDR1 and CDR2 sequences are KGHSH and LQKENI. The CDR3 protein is CASSLDEMSYNEQFF. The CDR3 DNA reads TGTGCCAGCTCACTCGATGAGATGTCCTACAATGAGCAGTTCTTC.

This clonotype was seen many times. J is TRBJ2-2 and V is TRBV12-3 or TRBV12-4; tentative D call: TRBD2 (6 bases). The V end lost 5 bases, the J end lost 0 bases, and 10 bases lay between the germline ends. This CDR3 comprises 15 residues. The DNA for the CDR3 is TGTGCCAGCAGTACTACGGGGGCGAACACCGGGGAGCTGTTTTTT. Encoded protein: CASSTTGANTGELFF.

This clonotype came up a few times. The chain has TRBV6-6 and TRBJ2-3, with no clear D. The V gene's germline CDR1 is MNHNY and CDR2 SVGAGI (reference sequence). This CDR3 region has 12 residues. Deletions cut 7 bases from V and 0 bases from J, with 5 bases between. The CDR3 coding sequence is TGTGCCAGCAAACGAAGCACAGATACGCAGTATTTT. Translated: CASKRSTDTQYF.

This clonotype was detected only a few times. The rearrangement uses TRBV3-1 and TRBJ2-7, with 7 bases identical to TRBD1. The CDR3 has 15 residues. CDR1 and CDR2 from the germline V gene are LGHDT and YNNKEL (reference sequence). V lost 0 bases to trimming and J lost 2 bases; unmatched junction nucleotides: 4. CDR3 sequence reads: CASSQETGRTYEQYF. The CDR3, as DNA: TGTGCCAGCAGCCAAGAGACAGGGAGAACCTACGAGCAGTACTTC.

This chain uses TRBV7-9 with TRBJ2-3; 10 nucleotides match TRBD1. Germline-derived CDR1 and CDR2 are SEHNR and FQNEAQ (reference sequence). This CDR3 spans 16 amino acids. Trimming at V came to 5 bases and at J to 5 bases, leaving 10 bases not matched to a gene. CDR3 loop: CASSDTRGTGEDTQYF. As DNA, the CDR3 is TGTGCCAGCAGCGACACAAGGGGGACAGGGGAAGATACGCAGTATTTT.

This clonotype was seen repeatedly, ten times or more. For the CDR3, the DNA is TGCGCCAGCAGCTTGGGGGGGTTTCCAGATACGCAGTATTTT. It specifies CASSLGGFPDTQYF. The chain joins TRBV5-1 to TRBJ2-3, with D possibly called TRBD1 or TRBD2 (5 bases each). The CDR3 sequence is 14 residues long. Per the germline V gene, CDR1 is SGHRS and CDR2 is YFSETQ. V was clipped by 0 bases and J by 4 bases, with 9 bases between them.

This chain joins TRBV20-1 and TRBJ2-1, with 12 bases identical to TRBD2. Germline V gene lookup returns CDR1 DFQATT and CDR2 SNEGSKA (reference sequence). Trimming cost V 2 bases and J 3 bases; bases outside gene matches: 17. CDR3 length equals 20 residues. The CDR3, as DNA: TGCAGTGCTAGATCCCTTTTCGGGCTAGCGGGGGGGCCTCGCTACAATGAGCAGTTCTTC. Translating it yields CSARSLFGLAGGPRYNEQFF.

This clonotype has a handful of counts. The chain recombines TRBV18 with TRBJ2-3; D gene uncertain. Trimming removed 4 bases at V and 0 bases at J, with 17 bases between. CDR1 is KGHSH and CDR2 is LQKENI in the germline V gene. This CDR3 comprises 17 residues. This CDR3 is CASSLTALMTSTDTQYF. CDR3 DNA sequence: TGTGCCAGCTCACTTACTGCCCTAATGACTAGCACAGATACGCAGTATTTT.